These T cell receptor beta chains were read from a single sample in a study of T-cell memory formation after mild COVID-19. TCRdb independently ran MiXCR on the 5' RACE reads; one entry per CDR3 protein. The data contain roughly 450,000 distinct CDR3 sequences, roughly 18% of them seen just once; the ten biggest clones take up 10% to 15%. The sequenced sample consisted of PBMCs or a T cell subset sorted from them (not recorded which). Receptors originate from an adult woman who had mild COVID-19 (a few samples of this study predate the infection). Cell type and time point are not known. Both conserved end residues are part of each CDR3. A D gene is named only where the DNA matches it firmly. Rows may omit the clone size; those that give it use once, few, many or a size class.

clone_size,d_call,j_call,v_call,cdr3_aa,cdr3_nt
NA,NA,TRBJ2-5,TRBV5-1,CASGPAGIPGETQYF,TGCGCCAGCGGTCCTGCGGGGATACCGGGGGAGACCCAGTACTTC
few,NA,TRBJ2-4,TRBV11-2,CASSLEPGLLLAKNIQYF,TGTGCCAGCAGCTTAGAGCCGGGACTCCTACTAGCCAAAAACATTCAGTACTTC
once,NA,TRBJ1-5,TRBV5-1,CASSWGPDQPQHF,TGCGCCAGCAGCTGGGGACCCGATCAGCCCCAGCATTTT
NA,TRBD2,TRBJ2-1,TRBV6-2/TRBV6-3,CASSYSTRRLAGENEQFF,TGTGCCAGCAGTTACTCGACGCGCAGACTAGCGGGTGAGAATGAGCAGTTCTTC
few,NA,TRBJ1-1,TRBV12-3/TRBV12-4,CASSLRATTEAFF,TGTGCCAGCAGTTTAAGGGCGACCACTGAAGCTTTCTTT
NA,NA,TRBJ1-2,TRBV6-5,CASSYKPGNNPYGYTF,TGTGCCAGCAGTTACAAGCCGGGGAACAACCCCTATGGCTACACCTTC
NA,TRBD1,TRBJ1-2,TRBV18,CASSRIGQGYGYTF,TGTGCCAGCTCACGAATTGGACAGGGCTATGGCTACACCTTC
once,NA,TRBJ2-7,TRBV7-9,CASSLSRKPDDEQYF,TGTGCCAGCAGCTTATCCAGGAAACCAGACGACGAGCAGTACTTC
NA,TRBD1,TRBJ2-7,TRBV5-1,CASSLGDRGEQYF,TGCGCCAGCAGCTTGGGGGACAGGGGCGAGCAGTACTTC
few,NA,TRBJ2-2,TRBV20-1,CSGGANTGELFF,TGCAGTGGAGGGGCGAACACCGGGGAGCTGTTTTTT
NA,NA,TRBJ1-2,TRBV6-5,CASMTPGAGGYTF,TGTGCCAGCATGACCCCAGGGGCCGGTGGCTACACCTTC
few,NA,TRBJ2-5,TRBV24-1,CATSDLTEETQYF,TGTGCCACCAGTGACCTGACAGAAGAGACCCAGTACTTC
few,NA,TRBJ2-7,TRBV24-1,CATSDSQGYEQYF,TGTGCCACCAGTGATTCACAGGGATACGAGCAGTACTTC
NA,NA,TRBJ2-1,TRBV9,CASSVVGANEQFF,TGTGCCAGCAGCGTAGTGGGCGCCAATGAGCAGTTCTTC
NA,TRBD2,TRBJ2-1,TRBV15,CATSRPPGLVTNEQFF,TGTGCCACCAGCAGACCCCCGGGACTAGTCACCAATGAGCAGTTCTTC
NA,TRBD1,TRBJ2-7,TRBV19,CASSTHPGQGDEQYF,TGTGCCAGTAGTACACACCCGGGACAGGGGGATGAGCAGTACTTC
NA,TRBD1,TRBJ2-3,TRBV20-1,CSATGTGTDTQYF,TGCAGTGCCACCGGGACAGGGACAGATACGCAGTATTTT
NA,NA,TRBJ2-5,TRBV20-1,CSANGDLSWETQYF,TGCAGTGCGAACGGGGACCTTTCTTGGGAGACCCAGTACTTC